The present entry profiles one T cell receptor beta chain with its context. Its specific antigen is unknown. One base away there is no much larger clone; base qualities are not given. The entry originates in a study of shared clonotypes between healthy human individuals (dated by TCRdb to about 2020). Turning to the overall study: A few men and a couple of women, aged 18 to 49 years, made up the cohort. For each donor, CD4 naive and CD4 memory were each given three plates, CD8 naive was given two plates, and CD8 memory was given one plate. The study deeply sequenced blood TCR repertoires of about 5 healthy adults to estimate repertoire size and the extent of clonotype sharing between individuals. To increase sequencing depth and limit assay-specific biases, different laboratories used diverse techniques to prepare libraries and sequence TCR repertoires. Leukapheresis yielded between about 0.9 and 9 billion PBMCs per donor.

Using the deep immunoSEQ assay, multiplex PCR amplified TCR CDR3 regions from genomic DNA. For each cell subset, the extracted genomic DNA was distributed evenly across all wells of several immunoSEQ 96-well plates, and each plate served as one replicate. For sorted subsets, 150 to 250 ng of genomic DNA, equivalent to 25,000 to 30,000 T cell genomes, went into each replicate PCR. The purified libraries were quantified using a Qubit 3.0 fluorometer, sized with a Bioanalyzer 2100, and then quantified again using the KAPA Library Quantification kit. A separate single-read 150-cycle Illumina NextSeq 550 flow cell was used to sequence each immunoSEQ 96-well plate. As for the authors' bioinformatics: Because the immunoSEQ output included only junctional sequences and no quality scores, the filtering could not be the same as the filtering used for full-length reads. To assign V/J genes and CDR3, sequences were annotated using PyIR, a Python wrapper for IgBLAST v1.9, with IMGT germline references. Reads were filtered out if the reads had weak V/J assignments (E-value above 1e-6), no CDR3, stop codons, out-of-frame junctions, or ambiguous translated residues. V3J clonotypes were defined as sequences sharing an identical inferred V gene, J gene, and CDR3 amino acid sequence. Percentage overlap between repertoires was calculated by dividing the number of shared unique clonotypes by the size of the smaller repertoire. Richness of each repertoire was evaluated using RTK rarefaction, the Chao1 estimator, and Recon v2.1 estimates of unobserved clonotypes. OLGA was used to compute generation probabilities for all TCRbeta clonotypes that the gDNA method yielded from a few donors. TCRdb retrieved this table from immuneACCESS and kept in-frame rearrangements only. Not all clones are present; in checked studies, unresolved V genes account for under half, and no reason is known for the remainder. V and J calls and clone size follow that table, whereas D and trimming were derived from the DNA. The sample table holds roughly 2,300,000 clones, of which roughly 90% were seen once. About 0.36% of the sample is held by the ten biggest clonotypes.

General conclusions and limits of the study: Compared with non-shared clonotypes, the clonotypes found in all four sorted-subset donors had higher generation probabilities. Because the study included a small number of donors, the genetic and exposure-history diversity represented was limited. Sampling was restricted to blood, and TCR repertoires in tissues likely differ from the TCR repertoires found in blood. Pairwise subsampling indicated that sequencing depth was expected to affect the degree of clonotype sharing among donors. Approximately 5% of naive CD4, approximately 3.7% of naive CD8, 2.3% of memory CD4, and about 0.4% of memory CD8 clonotypes were shared across several donors. Naive subsets generally had larger estimated clonotype richness than memory subsets did. Incomplete sequencing was indicated by rarefaction of sorted-subset datasets, despite the large sequencing depth.

The CDR3 holds 14 amino acids from the cysteine to the phenylalanine. Only the CDR3 DNA stays, 42 bases, in frame from base 1. Looking up the germline V gene yields CDR1 SGHTA and CDR2 FQGNSA. At the junction V is shortened by 5 bases and J by 0 bases, with 9 bases in between. Healthy HIV-negative adults with no recently reported acute infections or vaccinations were included as donors. Every donor was a Caucasian adult living in Nashville, Tennessee, USA. Magnetic negative selection was used to enrich CD4+ T cells, after which naive cells were positively selected on CD45RA and the negative fraction became the memory subset. After blood collection by leukapheresis, PBMCs were isolated using Ficoll-Histopaque density gradient centrifugation and then cryopreserved in the vapor phase of liquid nitrogen. Purity and quantity of every magnetically sorted T cell population were checked by analytical flow cytometry. Each sorted fraction had its genomic DNA isolated and then quantified by UV absorbance on a Nanodrop 2000c.

The chain is encoded by TRBV7-2 joined to TRBJ2-3, with the D gene too uncertain to name. This TCR came from a man between 18 and 29 years old in good health. Some clones in this sample may be carry-over from other donors' samples. Sequenced material: naive CD4+ T cells from PBMCs. The cell subset or site label on this specimen signifies: CD45RA+ positively selected. Here is the DNA: TGTGCCAGCAGCCCAACCGCTAGCACAGATACGCAGTATTTT. Translated, it gives CASSPTASTDTQYF. The CDR3 plus the reference TRBV7-2 and TRBJ2-3 genes for the other parts give the full variable domain: GAGVSQSPSNKVTEKGKDVELRCDPISGHTALYWYRQSLGQGLEFLIYFQGNSAPDKSGLPSDRFSAERTGGSVSTLTIQRTQQEDSAVYLCASSPTASTDTQYFGPGTRLTVL.